This entry concerns a single T cell receptor (beta chain). Its antigen is still unknown. The data belong to a study of memory CD4+ T cells and cytomegalovirus serostatus. Study conclusions and caveats: About two fifths of the roughly 150 known CMV-associated TCRbeta sequences appeared in CD4+ memory.

The length of the CDR3 is 16 residues. V gave up 3 bases and J gave up 0 bases, with 15 bases separating them. In germline, CDR1 is GTSNPN, CDR2 SVGIG (reference sequence). This table comes from immunoSEQ multiplex PCR, and its TCRdb copy is limited to in-frame clones, with some not included. The profile shows 50,000 or so clones, 80% to 90% of them singletons. The sort gate was single viable CD3+CD4+CD8-CD45RO+ cells for memory CD4+ T cells. Specimen: memory CD4+ T cells from blood. The J gene is TRBJ1-5, the V gene TRBV30; tentatively, D is TRBD1 (5 bases). This TCR came from an adult in good health and CMV-seropositive. The CDR3 nucleotides read TGTGCCTGGAGCAGGGATGGGGGTAATAGCAATCAGCCCCAGCATTTT. Protein sequence: CAWSRDGGNSNQPQHF. The full variable domain, rest sourced from reference TRBV30 and TRBJ1-5, is SQTIHQWPATLVQPVGSPLSLECTVEGTSNPNLYWYRQAAGRGLQLLFYSVGIGQISSEVPQNLSASRPQDRQFILSSKKLLLSDSGFYLCAWSRDGGNSNQPQHFGDGTRLSIL.